These T cell receptor beta chains were read from a single sample in a study of shared clonotypes between healthy human individuals. TCRdb keeps only in-frame clones here, not all; method: immunoSEQ multiplex PCR. The sample carries a few million clones, just over 90% recorded once. Sequenced material: naive CD4+ T cells from PBMCs. The source is a man aged 18 to 30 in good health. Some clones in this sample may be carry-over from other donors' samples. The CDR3 runs from the conserved cysteine through the conserved F or W. The D gene is left open where the match is weak. Where a row states a size, it is once, few, many or the class of an expanded clone; other rows omit it.

d_gene	v_gene	j_gene	abundance	CDR3nt	CDR3aa
.	TRBV4-3	TRBJ1-2	.	TGCGCCAGCAGCCAAGATCTAGGGAATCGGGGCTACACCTTC	CASSQDLGNRGYTF
.	TRBV19	TRBJ1-1	.	TGTGCCAGTAGTACTCCATCAGGGTTCACTGAAGCTTTCTTT	CASSTPSGFTEAFF
.	TRBV19	TRBJ1-4	.	TGTGCCAGTTCGTCCCTAGGGCGTGCAACTAATGAAAAACTGTTTTTT	CASSSLGRATNEKLFF
.	TRBV10-2	TRBJ1-5	.	TGCGCCAGTGCACAGGGTACGAGCAATCAGCCCCAGCATTTT	CASAQGTSNQPQHF
.	TRBV30	TRBJ1-2	few	TGTGCCTGGACAGGGGAGGGCTATGGCTACACCTTC	CAWTGEGYGYTF
TRBD2	TRBV7-9	TRBJ2-1	.	TGTGCCAGCAGCTTCAGGACTAGCGGGAGAAATGAGCAGTTCTTC	CASSFRTSGRNEQFF
TRBD2	TRBV28	TRBJ2-5	.	TGTGCCAGCAGTTTTTCGGGAGTAGCGGGAGAAGAGACCCAGTACTTC	CASSFSGVAGEETQYF
TRBD1	TRBV19	TRBJ1-2	.	TGTGCCAGTAGTATGGACAGGGCAGCTAACTATGGCTACACCTTC	CASSMDRAANYGYTF
.	TRBV7-3	TRBJ2-1	.	TGTGCCAGCAGCTGGGCAGGAACGTACAATGAGCAGTTCTTC	CASSWAGTYNEQFF
TRBD1	TRBV9	TRBJ2-1	.	TGTGCCAGCAGCGTACGAGGGGACAGGGAGAGTGAGCAGTTCTTC	CASSVRGDRESEQFF
.	TRBV7-2	TRBJ2-5	.	TGTGCCAGCAGCTCAAGAGAGACCCAGTACTTC	CASSSRETQYF
.	TRBV7-3	TRBJ2-3	.	TGTGCCAGCAGCTTATCGGACCGAGGTACGCAGTATTTT	CASSLSDRGTQYF
.	TRBV19	TRBJ1-1	.	TGTGCCAGTAGTATTCGGGGTGCGCACACTGAAGCTTTCTTT	CASSIRGAHTEAFF
.	TRBV18	TRBJ2-2	.	TGTGCCAGCTCACCGAACCGATCACAGGTGATCCAACGCCCCGGGGAGCTGTTTTTT	CASSPNRSQVIQRPGELFF
TRBD1	TRBV13	TRBJ2-7	.	TGTGCCAGCAGCTCTACCGGGACAGTACCCTACGAGCAGTACTTC	CASSSTGTVPYEQYF
TRBD1	TRBV5-1	TRBJ1-2	.	TGCGCCAGCAGCTCTGGGACAGGGAAGAGCTATGGCTACACCTTC	CASSSGTGKSYGYTF
.	TRBV30	TRBJ2-5	.	TGTGCCTGGAGTGAAGGGCCCTACCAAGAGACCCAGTACTTC	CAWSEGPYQETQYF
.	TRBV27	TRBJ2-7	once	TGTGCCAGCAGTTTAAAGGGCGCTAGTTGGTCCTACGAGCAGTACTTC	CASSLKGASWSYEQYF
.	TRBV30	TRBJ1-4	.	TGTGCCTGGAGTGTTGGGGGATCAGAAAAACTGTTTTTT	CAWSVGGSEKLFF
.	TRBV25-1	TRBJ2-7	.	TGTGCCAGCAGTGAGGGGTCTGCTTCCCAGTACTTC	CASSEGSASQYF
TRBD2	TRBV18	TRBJ2-1	.	TGTGCCAGCTCACCCCAATCCACGATAGCGGGAGTGCTAAATGAGCAGTTCTTC	CASSPQSTIAGVLNEQFF
TRBD2	TRBV7-3	TRBJ2-3	once	TGTGCCAGCAGCTTAAGAACTAGCGGGGCCACAGATACGCAGTATTTT	CASSLRTSGATDTQYF
.	TRBV6-6	TRBJ1-5	.	TGTGCCAGCAGTTTCAGTAATCAGCCCCAGCATTTT	CASSFSNQPQHF
TRBD1	TRBV6-1	TRBJ2-5	once	TGTGCCAGCACCCAGGGGGCCCGGAAAGAGACCCAGTACTTC	CASTQGARKETQYF
TRBD2	TRBV4-1	TRBJ2-4	.	TGCGCCAGCAGCCAGGGACTAGCGGGAGGGCCCAAAAACATTCAGTACTTC	CASSQGLAGGPKNIQYF
TRBD1	TRBV19	TRBJ2-2	.	TGTGCCAGTAGCCCAAGACAGGGTAGAGACGGGGAGCTGTTTTTT	CASSPRQGRDGELFF
TRBD2	TRBV19	TRBJ2-3	.	TGTGCCAGTTACTCACGAGGGACTAGCGGTACAGATACGCAGTATTTT	CASYSRGTSGTDTQYF
.	TRBV5-1	TRBJ2-5	.	TGCGCCAGCAGCTTGGGGCGGCATTTATGGGAGACCCAGTACTTC	CASSLGRHLWETQYF
TRBD2	TRBV5-1	TRBJ2-1	.	TGCGCCAGCAAAGGGACTAGCGGGATGGAAGAGCAGTTCTTC	CASKGTSGMEEQFF
TRBD1	TRBV5-4	TRBJ2-2	.	TGTGCCAGCAGCCCCCAGGGGGCGGGCACCGGGGAGCTGTTTTTT	CASSPQGAGTGELFF
.	TRBV7-2	TRBJ2-1	.	TGTGCCAGCAGCTTAGCTTCCAGGGCGAGGGGTGAGCAGTTCTTC	CASSLASRARGEQFF
.	TRBV10-3	TRBJ1-1	.	TGTGCCATCAGTGAGTCGACCGTCGGGCCCCATCGTTTCGACACTGAAGCTTTCTTT	CAISESTVGPHRFDTEAFF
.	TRBV5-1	TRBJ2-7	.	TGCGCCAGCAGCTTTGGCAGGGACCCCTACGAGCAGTACTTC	CASSFGRDPYEQYF
.	TRBV5-1	TRBJ2-5	.	TGCGCCAGCAGCTTATACCTGGCGGGGGCGGAGACCCAGTACTTC	CASSLYLAGAETQYF
TRBD1	TRBV19	TRBJ1-5	.	TGTGCCAGTTCCAGCGGGACAGCTTACAATCAGCCCCAGCATTTT	CASSSGTAYNQPQHF
.	TRBV21-1	TRBJ2-7	once	TGTGCCAGCATTGGGTGCGGAGCGGGAGAACCTGCGGAGCAGTACTTC	CASIGCGAGEPAEQYF
.	TRBV29-1	TRBJ1-2	.	TGCAGCGTTGGGCAGGACTATGGCTACACCTTC	CSVGQDYGYTF
.	TRBV7-3	TRBJ2-1	.	TGTGCCAGCAGCTTAGGTTCACGGATCCCCCCAAATGAGCAGTTCTTC	CASSLGSRIPPNEQFF
.	TRBV11-3	TRBJ2-7	.	TGTGCCAGCAGCTGGGGATCGACAGGCCCCTACGAGCAGTACTTC	CASSWGSTGPYEQYF
.	TRBV6-1	TRBJ2-1	.	TGTGCCAGCAGTGAAGCGTACGGGCCAGGATTGTGGTTCTTC	CASSEAYGPGLWFF
.	TRBV21-1	TRBJ2-6	.	TGTGCCAGCAGCATATCCACGACAGACCTAAACTCTGGGGCCAACGTCCTGACTTTC	CASSISTTDLNSGANVLTF
TRBD1	TRBV11-3	TRBJ2-7	.	TGTGCCAGCAGTAAAGGGGGGACAGGGGGTAATTACGAGCAGTACTTC	CASSKGGTGGNYEQYF